The 12 T cell receptor beta chains given below trace back to one sample, sequenced in a study of radiation and T cells in renal cell carcinoma. Some clones are missing from TCRdb's copy, which holds only in-frame ones; the method was immunoSEQ multiplex PCR. The sample holds approximately 150,000 clones, approximately 87% seen once. Time point here: baseline pretreatment blood. Treatment denoted: 15 Gy SBRT to primary tumor, nephrectomy 4 weeks later. The sample was blood, taken from a patient whose treatment included radiotherapy and nephrectomy. The receptors were gathered from a woman aged 50 to 65 with renal cell carcinoma.

The chain combines TRBV7-8 with TRBJ1-1; D may be TRBD1 (5 bases). Germline V gives CDR1 SGHVS, CDR2 FQNEAQ. Trimming took 4 bases from V and 6 from J, leaving 12 bases between them. The CDR3 length is 13 residues. In nucleotides, the CDR3 is TGTGCCAGCAGCTCGTCCCAGGGACCTGAAGCTTTCTTT. Encoded protein: CASSSSQGPEAFF.

CDR3 sequence reads: CASSFSTGYDTQYF. CDR3 coding DNA: TGTGCCAGCAGTTTCTCGACAGGGTACGATACGCAGTATTTT. The rearrangement joins TRBV28 to TRBJ2-3; 7 bases align to TRBD1. V shed 3 bases, J shed 6 bases, and the junction held 6 bases outside the gene matches. The germline CDR1 and CDR2 sequences are MDHEN and SYDVKM. The CDR3 is 14 residues long.

A note on this clone: Distinct nucleotide sequences in the sample also encode this CDR3. V gene TRBV5-1 combines with J gene TRBJ2-2, with a weak D call TRBD1 (6 bases). Per germline, CDR1 SGHRS and CDR2 YFSETQ. The V gene lost 0 bases and the J gene lost 7 bases, with 10 bases spanning the gap. The CDR3 has 14 residues. In DNA, the CDR3 is TGCGCCAGCAGCTTGGGGGGGCAGGACGGGGAGCTGTTTTTT. This gives the protein CASSLGGQDGELFF. The full variable domain, its missing parts supplied by reference TRBV5-1 and TRBJ2-2, is KAGVTQTPRYLIKTRGQQVTLSCSPISGHRSVSWYQQTPGQGLQFLFEYFSETQRNKGNFPGRFSGRQFSNSRSEMNVSTLELGDSALYLCASSLGGQDGELFFGEGSRLTVL.

The chain links TRBV14 to TRBJ2-5; TRBD2 agrees at 8 bases. With 2 bases clipped from V and 2 bases from J, the junction kept 10 bases outside the gene matches. Germline V gives CDR1 SGHDN, CDR2 FVKESK. There are 17 residues in the CDR3. The CDR3 DNA sequence: TGTGCCAGCAGCCAACAACGAACTAGCGGACGGCAAGAGACCCAGTACTTC. Translation gives CASSQQRTSGRQETQYF.

This clone appeared once. This chain connects TRBV7-2 to TRBJ1-1; TRBD1 is a possible D gene (6 bases). The ends were cut back, 4 bases at V and 11 bases at J, with 14 bases in the middle. CDR3 length: 12 amino acids. Germline V lookup: CDR1 SGHTA, CDR2 FQGNSA. The CDR3 spells CASSSRTAGAFF. In nucleotides, the CDR3 is TGTGCCAGCAGCTCGAGGACAGCCGGGGCTTTCTTT.

The chain joins TRBV15 to TRBJ2-7; 14 nucleotides line up with TRBD2. This CDR3 region has 18 residues. Germline V gene data show CDR1 as LNHNV and CDR2 as YYDKDF (reference sequence). The ends lost 2 bases at V and 7 bases at J; junction bases unmatched: 13. In DNA, the CDR3 is TGTGCCACCAGCAGATATGGGACTAGCGGGAGCGCGAAAGGGGAGCAGTACTTC. Amino acids: CATSRYGTSGSAKGEQYF.

V gene TRBV19 combines with J gene TRBJ2-1; 7 bases align to TRBD1. The CDR3 loop spans 15 amino acids. Trimming cost V 3 bases and J 8 bases; bases outside gene matches: 10. The germline gives CDR1 LNHDA, CDR2 SQIVND (reference sequence). CDR3 in DNA: TGTGCCAGTAGTATCCGACAGGGTGAATCCTATGAGCAGTTCTTC. This codes for CASSIRQGESYEQFF.

This clone was seen a handful of times. The chain links TRBV7-2 to TRBJ1-3; the D is unclear. The germline V gene has CDR1 SGHTA and CDR2 FQGNSA. The germline V and J ends were trimmed by 1 base and 4 bases, with 11 bases remaining between them. CDR3 length: 15 amino acids. The DNA for the CDR3 is TGTGCCAGCAGCTTAGTCGAAGGCTGGGGAAACACCATATATTTT. Translation gives CASSLVEGWGNTIYF.

This clone has just a few counts. The V gene is TRBV6-5, the J gene TRBJ1-6; D is unclear. Germline V CDR1 and CDR2: MNHEY, SVGAGI. This CDR3 spans 13 amino acids. Trimming shortened V by 7 bases and J by 10 bases, and 14 bases separated the two germline ends. The DNA for the CDR3 is TGTGCCAGCACGTTAAGGAGTAGCTCACCCCTCCACTTT. Translation: CASTLRSSSPLHF.

The V and J genes are TRBV7-2 and TRBJ2-1; no clear D gene. This CDR3 has 11 amino acids. V was trimmed by 6 bases and J by 9 bases, leaving 9 bases between them. Germline values: CDR1 SGHTA, CDR2 FQGNSA. The DNA of the CDR3 is TGTGCCAGCAGTCGTACGTCTGAGCAGTTCTTC. This sequence encodes CASSRTSEQFF.

Only a few counts were recorded for this clone. V gene TRBV25-1 combines with J gene TRBJ2-1; unclear D gene. There are 12 residues in the CDR3. Germline CDR1 is MGHDK and CDR2 is SYGVNS. The ends were cut back, 6 bases at V and 9 bases at J, with 12 bases in the middle. CDR3 protein: CASRKGDSEQFF. The CDR3 coding sequence is TGTGCCAGCAGGAAAGGAGATAGTGAGCAGTTCTTC.

This chain uses TRBV4-1 with TRBJ2-7; the D gene could be TRBD1 or TRBD2 (5 bases each). The CDR3 consists of 14 residues. V was cut by 4 bases and J by 4 bases, with 14 bases left in between. CDR1 MGHRA and CDR2 YSYEKL come from the germline V gene. The CDR3 sequence: CASSPGAVGYEQYF. For the CDR3, the DNA is TGCGCCAGCAGCCCCGGGGCGGTGGGGTACGAGCAGTACTTC.